The rows below give T cell receptor beta chains drawn from one sample of a study of breast tumors, draining lymph nodes, adjacent tissues. TCRdb re-called the multiplex PCR reads through MiXCR, storing one row per CDR3 protein. This sample yields tens of thousands of distinct CDR3 sequences, of which roughly 50% are seen a single time; roughly 20% belongs to the top ten. Sample: breast tumor tissue. Receptors were obtained from a female donor with breast cancer. Some clones in this sample may be carry-over from other donors' samples. The CDR3 runs from the conserved cysteine through the conserved F or W. Fields, in order: CDR3 protein, CDR3 DNA, clone size, V gene, J gene, D gene. A D gene is named only where the DNA matches it firmly. Expanded clones get a size class; other rows say once, few or many, or leave the size out.

CASSSREGAGTDTQYF	TGTGCCAGCAGCTCGAGGGAGGGTGCTGGGACAGATACGCAGTATTTT	many	TRBV5-5	TRBJ2-3	TRBD2
CASSLPRGYEQYF	TGTGCCAGCAGCCTTCCGAGGGGCTACGAGCAGTACTTC	NA	TRBV13	TRBJ2-7	NA
CASSSWTSGSYGQYF	TGTGCCAGCAGCTCCTGGACTAGCGGGAGTTACGGGCAGTACTTC	NA	TRBV7-3	TRBJ2-7	TRBD2
CASSSSGRGGNEQFF	TGTGCCAGCAGTTCTAGCGGGAGGGGGGGGAATGAGCAGTTCTTC	NA	TRBV7-3	TRBJ2-1	TRBD2
CASSLDRGEDTQYF	TGCGCCAGCAGCCTAGACAGGGGGGAAGATACGCAGTATTTT	many	TRBV5-1	TRBJ2-3	TRBD1
CAWSGQGAREQYF	TGTGCCTGGAGTGGGCAGGGGGCGAGAGAGCAGTACTTC	NA	TRBV30	TRBJ2-7	TRBD1
CSASTGLAGAYNEQFF	TGCAGTGCTTCAACGGGGCTAGCGGGAGCTTACAATGAGCAGTTCTTC	NA	TRBV20-1	TRBJ2-1	TRBD2
CASSLRQGANVLTF	TGTGCCAGCAGCTTAAGGCAGGGGGCCAACGTCCTGACTTTC	NA	TRBV2	TRBJ2-6	NA
CASSLGRKRGGRDLYEQYF	TGTGCCAGCAGCTTAGGGCGTAAGCGGGGGGGCAGGGACCTCTACGAGCAGTACTTC	NA	TRBV7-2	TRBJ2-7	TRBD2
CSARRENEQFF	TGCAGTGCTCGACGAGAAAATGAGCAGTTCTTC	NA	TRBV20-1	TRBJ2-1	NA
CAPRVFNYGYTF	TGTGCCCCCCGGGTTTTTAACTATGGCTACACCTTC	many	TRBV5-6	TRBJ1-2	NA
CASSLSGSTGELSF	TGTGCCAGTAGTCTCTCAGGGAGCACCGGGGAGCTGTCTTTT	NA	TRBV7-3	TRBJ2-2	NA
CAARASLGEKLFF	TGTGCCGCCAGGGCCTCCCTGGGGGAAAAACTGTTTTTT	many	TRBV10-3	TRBJ1-4	NA
CASSFDGRARGPNTEAFF	TGTGCCAGCAGCTTCGACGGGAGGGCTAGGGGTCCAAACACTGAAGCTTTCTTT	NA	TRBV11-2	TRBJ1-1	NA
CASSPVGNTEAFF	TGTGCCAGCAGTCCGGTGGGGAACACTGAAGCTTTCTTT	NA	TRBV25-1	TRBJ1-1	NA
CASSFPPTAYSGNPIYF	TGTGCCAGCAGCTTCCCCCCGACAGCCTACTCTGGAAACCCCATATATTTT	many	TRBV7-9	TRBJ1-3	NA
CSVPARGEFGTEAFF	TGCAGCGTTCCCGCCCGGGGGGAATTTGGAACTGAAGCTTTCTTT	many	TRBV29-1	TRBJ1-1	NA
CSVVYYFCASRSTGGGYEQYF	NA	NA	TRBV29-1	TRBJ2-7	NA
CAISAQEEQYF	TGTGCCATCAGTGCTCAGGAAGAGCAGTACTTC	NA	TRBV6-1	TRBJ2-7	NA
CASSLGYSNQPRHF	TGTGCCAGCAGTTTGGGGTATAGCAATCAGCCCCGGCATTTT	NA	TRBV27	TRBJ1-5	NA
CSGGPTSGYNEQFF	TGCAGCGGGGGTCCGACTAGCGGTTACAATGAGCAGTTCTTC	many	TRBV20-1	TRBJ2-1	TRBD2
CASSRQLKPNTEAFF	TGTGCCAGCAGCCGCCAGTTAAAACCGAACACTGAAGCTTTCTTT	NA	TRBV6-5	TRBJ1-1	NA
CSVVRGRSSYEQYF	TGCAGCGTTGTCCGCGGGAGGTCCTCCTACGAGCAGTACTTC	NA	TRBV29-1	TRBJ2-7	TRBD2
CSARDPGATNEKLFF	TGCAGTGCTAGAGATCCGGGCGCAACTAATGAAAAACTGTTTTTT	NA	TRBV20-1	TRBJ1-4	NA
CAKGGSGEVYNEQFF	TGTGCTAAGGGAGGCTCCGGAGAGGTCTACAATGAGCAGTTCTTC	NA	TRBV7-3	TRBJ2-1	NA
CASNYPATHGYTF	TGTGCCAGCAACTACCCGGCTACACATGGCTACACCTTC	NA	TRBV12-3/TRBV12-4	TRBJ1-2	NA
CATSGDRGRVTGELFF	TGTGCCACCAGTGGGGACAGGGGGCGAGTCACCGGGGAGCTGTTTTTT	few	TRBV24-1	TRBJ2-2	TRBD1
CASSTGPPGEDEQFF	TGTGCCAGCAGTACCGGCCCTCCCGGGGAGGATGAGCAGTTCTTC	NA	TRBV2	TRBJ2-1	NA
CSATANQETQYF	TGCAGTGCTACCGCCAACCAAGAGACCCAGTACTTC	NA	TRBV20-1	TRBJ2-5	NA
CSARLWDNYNSPLHF	TGCAGTGCTAGACTGTGGGACAACTATAATTCACCCCTCCACTTT	NA	TRBV20-1	TRBJ1-6	NA
CASSHSVHRESGNTIYF	TGTGCCAGCAGTCACTCGGTCCACCGGGAGTCTGGAAACACCATATATTTT	many	TRBV6-6	TRBJ1-3	NA
CASSVTGANVLTF	TGTGCCAGCAGTGTTACTGGGGCCAACGTCCTGACTTTC	many	TRBV2	TRBJ2-6	NA
CASRLTSGGANTIYF	TGTGCCAGCAGGTTGACTAGCGGGGGGGCGAACACCATATATTTT	few	TRBV2	TRBJ1-3	NA
CASSEDPRSEQYF	TGTGCCAGCAGCGAAGACCCAAGAAGCGAGCAGTACTTC	NA	TRBV9	TRBJ2-7	NA
CASSDSGTASPLHF	TGTGCCAGCAGTGATTCCGGGACAGCTTCACCCCTCCACTTT	NA	TRBV12-3/TRBV12-4	TRBJ1-6	TRBD1
CASSPPGQGGWQTNEKLFF	TGTGCCAGCAGCCCACCTGGACAGGGAGGGTGGCAAACTAATGAAAAACTGTTTTTT	NA	TRBV13	TRBJ1-4	TRBD1
CSARDPEGQGSGYTF	TGCAGTGCTAGAGATCCGGAGGGGCAGGGAAGTGGCTACACCTTC	few	TRBV20-1	TRBJ1-2	NA
CASSNARRGSVDTIYF	TGTGCCAGCAGTAACGCCCGAAGGGGGTCTGTGGACACCATATATTTT	many	TRBV2	TRBJ1-3	NA
CASSLVDGGNQPQHF	TGTGCCAGCAGCTTAGTAGACGGAGGCAATCAGCCCCAGCATTTT	once	TRBV7-2	TRBJ1-5	NA
CASSAGAHDLTDTQYF	TGTGCCAGCAGCGCGGGGGCCCACGACCTCACAGATACGCAGTATTTT	NA	TRBV9	TRBJ2-3	NA
CSASTQGGGNSPLHF	TGCAGTGCTAGTACACAAGGGGGAGGTAATTCACCCCTCCACTTT	NA	TRBV20-1	TRBJ1-6	NA
CASSLGSAASQYF	TGTGCCAGCAGCTTGGGGTCAGCGGCGTCGCAGTATTTT	many	TRBV5-6	TRBJ2-3	NA
CASSVGTSGYTDTQYF	TGTGCCAGCAGTGTTGGGACTAGCGGTTACACAGATACGCAGTATTTT	NA	TRBV25-1	TRBJ2-3	TRBD2
CASSLTPNRDGDYGYTF	TGTGCCAGCAGCTTAACACCCAACAGGGACGGCGACTATGGCTACACCTTC	once	TRBV7-3	TRBJ1-2	NA
CASSKTGDTDTQYF	TGCGCCAGCAGCAAGACAGGTGACACAGATACGCAGTATTTT	NA	TRBV5-5	TRBJ2-3	NA
CASSRAPPGGSGGETEAFF	TGTGCCAGCAGTCGGGCCCCACCGGGGGGAAGTGGGGGCGAGACTGAAGCTTTCTTT	many	TRBV2	TRBJ1-1	NA
CSARLWDRGVGELFF	TGCAGTGCTAGACTGTGGGACAGGGGTGTCGGGGAGCTGTTTTTT	NA	TRBV20-1	TRBJ2-2	TRBD1
CASSLGIATNEKLFF	TGTGCCAGCAGCTTGGGGATCGCAACTAATGAAAAACTGTTTTTT	NA	TRBV7-2	TRBJ1-4	NA
CASSLETRLAGFYRGLFF	TGTGCCAGCAGCCTAGAGACGAGACTAGCGGGGTTCTATAGGGGGCTGTTTTTT	NA	TRBV7-2	TRBJ2-2	TRBD2
CASSGGHPQHF	TGTGCCAGCTCAGGAGGACATCCACAGCATTTT	NA	TRBV18	TRBJ1-5	NA
CASSYSNF	TGTGCCAGCAGTTACTCGAATTTT	NA	TRBV6-5	TRBJ1-3	NA
CASSLDPIGRDTQYF	TGCGCCAGCAGCCTCGACCCCATTGGACGGGATACGCAGTATTTT	once	TRBV5-1	TRBJ2-3	NA
CASSRTSEASTDTQYF	TGTGCCAGCAGCCGGACTAGCGAGGCTAGCACAGATACGCAGTATTTT	NA	TRBV12-3/TRBV12-4	TRBJ2-3	TRBD2
CASSPRQGRSSYEQYF	TGTGCCAGCAGTCCCAGACAGGGGCGGAGCTCCTACGAGCAGTACTTC	NA	TRBV27	TRBJ2-7	TRBD1
CASSRYNEQFF	TGTGCCAGCAGTCGGTATAATGAGCAGTTCTTC	NA	TRBV2	TRBJ2-1	NA